The source of this T cell receptor (beta chain) is a study of cytomegalovirus exposure and HLA in healthy donors. Study-wide results and caveats: Evidence from a later analysis indicated that most CMV-associated TCR beta chains looked HLA-restricted. In an earlier analysis, in 620 or so donors, most V segments appeared productive either ~90% or ~30% of the time.

This clone appeared a single time. Antigen: not known. Germline V gives CDR1 MDHEN, CDR2 SYDVKM. V trimming: 6 bases; J trimming: 5 bases; junction bases outside the gene matches: 7. This CDR3 is 14 amino acids long. A multiplex PCR was run with 60 Vbeta primers and 13 Jbeta primers. Using immunoSEQ multiplex PCR, the repertoire was profiled, and TCRdb retains in-frame clones only, with some absent. The sample holds approximately 180,000 clones; more than 80% are singletons and the top ten take around 5%. Sequencing was carried out using PBMCs. This chain joins TRBV28 and TRBJ1-5; the match to TRBD1 covers 7 bases. This clonotype was sampled from a man in his late teens or twenties in good health and CMV-seronegative. The chain's CDR3 is CASRPGQLDQPQHF. CDR3 DNA: TGTGCCAGCAGACCGGGACAGCTTGATCAGCCCCAGCATTTT.